The rows below give T cell receptor beta chains drawn from one sample of a study of blood T cells in healthy people across ages. TCRdb processed the 5' RACE reads anew with MiXCR; each CDR3 protein has one entry. Altogether 750,000 to 850,000 distinct CDR3 sequences are present, around 25% being singletons, with the ten largest covering under 4.5%. These data are also associated with another study on T cells of mothers and their children.

The sample was blood. Every receptor here comes from a boy between 10 and 17 years old in good health. The conserved cysteine and the conserved F or W are not part of the CDR3 here.

j_gene: TRBJ1-2
v_gene: TRBV29-1
CDR3aa: SVEQTPYGYT

j_gene: TRBJ2-1
v_gene: TRBV7-9
CDR3aa: ASSETSGRQDEQF

j_gene: TRBJ2-4
v_gene: TRBV11-2
CDR3aa: ASSSESGTLAKNIQY

j_gene: TRBJ2-2
v_gene: TRBV7-9
CDR3aa: ASSPLATAGELF

j_gene: TRBJ1-2
v_gene: TRBV4-2
CDR3aa: ASSNEVPLGLNYGYT

j_gene: TRBJ2-1
v_gene: TRBV7-3
CDR3aa: ASSQSGSSYNEQF

j_gene: TRBJ2-7
v_gene: TRBV4-3
CDR3aa: ASSQDTVSYEQY

j_gene: TRBJ2-1
v_gene: TRBV20-1
CDR3aa: SARGSEGGTYNEQF

j_gene: TRBJ1-1
v_gene: TRBV28
CDR3aa: ASRLWRNTEAF

j_gene: TRBJ2-5
v_gene: TRBV10-3
CDR3aa: AISESSGRAVETQY

j_gene: TRBJ1-4
v_gene: TRBV20-1
CDR3aa: SAADNEKLF

j_gene: TRBJ2-6
v_gene: TRBV4-3
CDR3aa: ASSQVFGSGANVLT

j_gene: TRBJ1-4
v_gene: TRBV7-8
CDR3aa: ASSCLRQGLGEKLF

j_gene: TRBJ1-1
v_gene: TRBV7-9
CDR3aa: ASSPGLSNEAF

j_gene: NA
v_gene: TRBV14
CDR3aa: ASSPLRQKPYEQY

j_gene: TRBJ2-7
v_gene: TRBV7-9
CDR3aa: ASSPISSYEQY

j_gene: TRBJ2-1
v_gene: TRBV7-3
CDR3aa: ASSLGQGATEQF

j_gene: TRBJ1-2
v_gene: TRBV28
CDR3aa: ASSYPQNGYT

j_gene: TRBJ2-3
v_gene: TRBV7-9
CDR3aa: ASSLVWGDGTDTQY

j_gene: TRBJ1-2
v_gene: TRBV15
CDR3aa: ATSRDAKGWGGYT

j_gene: TRBJ2-1
v_gene: TRBV29-1
CDR3aa: SARGGQGAYEQF

j_gene: TRBJ2-1
v_gene: TRBV29-1
CDR3aa: SVEDHGQSSYNEQF

j_gene: TRBJ1-1
v_gene: TRBV9
CDR3aa: ASSTYGGNTEAF

j_gene: TRBJ2-1
v_gene: TRBV4-3
CDR3aa: ASSHGVGGHYNEQF

j_gene: NA
v_gene: TRBV18
CDR3aa: ASSNKGQQETQY

j_gene: TRBJ2-3
v_gene: TRBV2
CDR3aa: ASSSPRQGADTQY

j_gene: TRBJ2-2
v_gene: TRBV12-3/TRBV12-4
CDR3aa: ASSPLTGSNTGELF

j_gene: TRBJ1-1
v_gene: TRBV29-1
CDR3aa: SVDIEGWATEAF

j_gene: TRBJ2-1
v_gene: TRBV4-3
CDR3aa: ASSLLDSNEQF

j_gene: NA
v_gene: TRBV24-1
CDR3aa: ATSLSTGAGETQY

j_gene: TRBJ1-1
v_gene: TRBV29-1
CDR3aa: SVEWDGGTVEAF

j_gene: TRBJ1-6
v_gene: TRBV10-1
CDR3aa: ASSPTPGQGTSPLH

j_gene: TRBJ2-3
v_gene: TRBV16
CDR3aa: ASSQAMGNTQY

j_gene: NA
v_gene: TRBV29-1
CDR3aa: SVGAGSYYEQY

j_gene: TRBJ2-1
v_gene: TRBV5-1
CDR3aa: ASNAGFEQF